One T cell receptor (beta chain) is described in this entry. Three rounds of nested PCR, following a modified ARM-PCR protocol, produced the TCRbeta library. TCRdb analysed the multiplex PCR reads with MiXCR anew, one entry per CDR3 protein. Among just over 200,000 distinct CDR3 sequences, 70% to 75% were seen once, and the ten largest hold under 30%. The record originates from a study of tumor and adjacent non-tumor tissue in lung cancer. As for the study in general: There were fewer than 15 adenocarcinoma, 2 squamous cell carcinoma and 1 small cell lung cancer cases.

This sample's RNA came from whole unsorted tissue. Trimming cost V 0 bases and J 4 bases, with 11 bases left between them. CDR3 length equals 14 residues. Germline values: CDR1 SGHRS, CDR2 YFSETQ. Sequences were obtained from lung tumor tissue. The receptor comes from a man aged 55 to 70 with non-small cell lung cancer. V and J are TRBV5-1 and TRBJ2-7; the D call may be TRBD1 or TRBD2 (7 bases each). CDR3 in amino acids: CASSLDRGLYEQYF. The CDR3 DNA follows: TGCGCCAGCAGCTTGGACAGGGGACTATACGAGCAGTACTTC.